This T cell receptor (beta chain) was sequenced for a study of blood T cell repertoires in COVID-19. Study-level background: Acute-phase and convalescent COVID-19 samples originated in the United States, Italy and Spain. PBMCs, B-cell-depleted T cells, or T cells were the source of the cDNA or gDNA that made up the material.

Original processing notes: Reference gene primer amplification yielded estimated nucleated cell counts. This table comes from immunoSEQ multiplex PCR, and its TCRdb copy is limited to in-frame clones, with some not included. V and J calls and clone size are copied from that table; D and trimming were computed from the DNA. The sample includes some 300,000 clones, more than 85% of them seen just once. The junction had 5 bases not matched to a gene; V was cut back by 5 bases and J by 3 bases. The CDR3 extends over 16 amino acids. The germline V gene has CDR1 MNHEY and CDR2 SMNVEV (reference sequence). Membership in each cohort depended on participant-reported clinical history.

This TCR came from a woman aged 25 to 45 who had recovered from COVID-19. Sequencing used PBMCs or T cells enriched from blood (not recorded which). This chain links TRBV27 with TRBJ1-4, with 11 bases matching TRBD1. CDR3 DNA: TGTGCCAGCAGTGGACAGGGGGCGGGGGCTAATGAAAAACTGTTTTTT. It encodes CASSGQGAGANEKLFF.